Below are 5 T cell receptor beta chains sequenced from a single sample in a study of cytomegalovirus exposure and HLA in healthy donors. PCR amplification relied on 60 Vbeta primers (plus 13 Jbeta primers). Produced via immunoSEQ multiplex PCR; TCRdb's table is partial and in-frame only. Of around 170,000 clones listed, 60% to 85% are singletons. Input material: PBMCs. These receptors all stem from a man in his forties in good health and CMV-seronegative.

This clone has only one observation. V usage is TRBV25-1 and J usage is TRBJ1-4, with 9 bases fitting TRBD1. After removal of 7 bases from V and 11 bases from J, the junction contained 20 bases not matched to a gene. The CDR3 loop spans 17 amino acids. Germline CDR1 is MGHDK and CDR2 is SYGVNS. CDR3 DNA sequence: TGTGCCAGCATTACCACTTCACCGGGACAGGGTCGTGAGAAACTGTTTTTT. This gives the protein CASITTSPGQGREKLFF.

The chain recombines TRBV7-2 with TRBJ2-5; TRBD1 might be the D (6 bases). The CDR3 has 16 amino acids. V was clipped by 8 bases and J by 1 base, with 20 bases between them. Germline lookup yields CDR1 SGHTA and CDR2 FQGNSA. The CDR3 protein is CASLGASHPFQETQYF. CDR3 DNA: TGTGCCAGCCTGGGGGCTAGCCACCCCTTCCAAGAGACCCAGTACTTC.

The chain has TRBV7-2 and TRBJ1-1; D is uncertain. The CDR3 has 13 amino acids. Per germline, CDR1 SGHTA and CDR2 FQGNSA. V was trimmed by 4 bases and J by 1 base, leaving 7 bases between them. The CDR3 spells CASSSRQNTEAFF. The CDR3, as DNA: TGTGCCAGCAGCTCGAGACAGAACACTGAAGCTTTCTTT.

The chain links TRBV2 to TRBJ1-2; 8 bases align to TRBD1. Unmatched junction bases numbered 4, after V lost 4 bases and J lost 0 bases. This CDR3 is 15 amino acids long. Per the germline V gene, CDR1 is SNHLY and CDR2 is FYNNEI. For the CDR3, the DNA is TGTGCCAGCAGTGGGACAGGGATGACTAACTATGGCTACACCTTC. Translation: CASSGTGMTNYGYTF.

This sequence joins TRBV7-9 and TRBJ2-7; tentatively, D is TRBD1 (6 bases). Between the trimmed V and J ends, which lost 1 base and 4 bases, there was a span of 11 bases. The V gene's germline CDR1 is SEHNR and CDR2 FQNEAQ (reference sequence). This CDR3 spans 14 amino acids. The DNA for the CDR3 is TGTGCCAGCAGCTTAGTTGCAGGGGAATACGAGCAGTACTTC. It encodes CASSLVAGEYEQYF.